This passage covers 24 T cell receptor beta chains from one sample sequenced in a study of T cells in Graves' hyperthyroidism and ophthalmopathy. The investigators amplified TCR beta CDR3 regions from RNA transcripts. First-round RT-PCR of the TCR CDR3 relied on the HTBI primer set. TCRdb reprocessed the multiplex PCR reads via MiXCR and lists one record per CDR3 protein. In the table there are over 700,000 distinct CDR3 sequences, roughly 40% of which are singletons. Material: blood. These receptors all stem from a man younger than 35 with Graves' hyperthyroidism.

This clonotype appeared a single time. The chain is built from TRBV20-1 and TRBJ1-2; D gene unclear. The ends were cut back, 1 base at V and 7 bases at J, with 10 bases in the middle. Germline V gene sequence: CDR1 DFQATT, CDR2 SNEGSKA (reference sequence). The CDR3 loop spans 12 amino acids. The CDR3, as DNA: TGCAGTGCTAGAGGCCGTCCGGGTGGCTACACCTTC. This gives the protein CSARGRPGGYTF.

This chain connects TRBV10-3 to TRBJ1-1; D is uncertain. The germline CDR1 and CDR2 sequences are ENHRY and SYGVKD. V was pared by 0 bases and J by 10 bases, with 18 bases between. The CDR3 is made up of 15 amino acids. The CDR3 DNA is TGTGCCATCAGTGAGTCTAGTGCAGGCTACAGTGGAGCTTTCTTT. Translated, it gives CAISESSAGYSGAFF.

The V gene is TRBV25-1, the J gene TRBJ2-5; possibly TRBD1 or TRBD2 for D (5 bases each). Germline CDR1 is MGHDK and CDR2 is SYGVNS. V shed 3 bases and J shed 3 bases, with 23 bases lying between them. The CDR3 totals 18 residues. The CDR3 bases are TGTGCCAGCAGTGACCCACCTCCCGGGACGGGACGAAAAGAGACCCAGTACTTC. It encodes CASSDPPPGTGRKETQYF.

At least ten counts were recorded for this clonotype. The chain couples TRBV2 to TRBJ2-5; 8 nucleotides align to TRBD1. Germline lookup yields CDR1 SNHLY and CDR2 FYNNEI. V trimming: 4 bases; J trimming: 3 bases; junction bases outside the gene matches: 4. CDR3 length: 14 amino acids. The CDR3 DNA sequence: TGTGCCAGCAGTGTCTGGACAGGGAAAGAGACCCAGTACTTC. It encodes CASSVWTGKETQYF.

This chain joins TRBV20-1 and TRBJ2-5, with 9 bases identical to TRBD2. V shed 3 bases and J 2 bases; nucleotides not matched to a gene: 7. The CDR3 spans 15 residues. CDR1 and CDR2 (germline): DFQATT, SNEGSKA (reference sequence). This CDR3 reads CSASRAGGTQETQYF. CDR3 coding DNA: TGCAGTGCTAGTCGGGCGGGAGGGACACAAGAGACCCAGTACTTC.

The CDR3 loop is CASSLTATWKAYEQYF. DNA for the CDR3: TGTGCCAGCAGCCTCACAGCCACCTGGAAGGCCTACGAGCAGTACTTC. V and J are TRBV11-2 and TRBJ2-7; D is ambiguous. V dropped 5 bases and J dropped 2 bases, with 19 bases sitting between them. Per the germline V gene, CDR1 is SGHAT and CDR2 is FQNNGV. The CDR3 length is 16 residues. Based on the CDR3 plus reference TRBV11-2 and TRBJ2-7, the full variable domain is EAGVAQSPRYKIIEKRQSVAFWCNPISGHATLYWYQQILGQGPKLLIQFQNNGVVDDSQLPKDRFSAERLKGVDSTLKIQPAKLEDSAVYLCASSLTATWKAYEQYFGPGTRLTVT.

The chain carries TRBV6-1 and TRBJ1-1; TRBD1 matches at 7 bases. V shed 5 bases and J 2 bases; nucleotides not matched to a gene: 8. The CDR3 loop spans 15 amino acids. CDR1 and CDR2 (germline): MNHNS, SASEGT. The CDR3: CASSYLRGGNTEAFF. DNA of the CDR3: TGTGCCAGCAGTTACCTCAGGGGGGGCAACACTGAAGCTTTCTTT.

This clonotype was seen a handful of times. The chain couples TRBV29-1 to TRBJ2-5; D possibly corresponds to TRBD2 (6 bases). The length of the CDR3 is 13 residues. Trimming took 3 bases from V and 4 from J, leaving 12 bases between them. Germline loops: CDR1 SQVTM, CDR2 ANQGSEA. CDR3 sequence reads: CSVESGRRETQYF. The CDR3 DNA sequence: TGCAGCGTTGAGAGCGGGCGCCGAGAGACCCAGTACTTC.

This clonotype was counted between two and nine times. The chain couples TRBV9 to TRBJ2-2; TRBD2 matches 11 bases. After removal of 0 bases from V and 5 bases from J, the junction contained 6 bases not matched to a gene. CDR1 is SGDLS, CDR2 YYNGEE, per germline. The length of the CDR3 is 17 residues. The CDR3 DNA sequence: TGTGCCAGCAGCGTAGCGGCTAGCGGGAGGAGGACCGGGGAGCTGTTTTTT. This sequence encodes CASSVAASGRRTGELFF.

In this sample, this clonotype turned up many times. The rearrangement joins TRBV9 to TRBJ1-5; D gene unclear. Trimming removed 0 bases from V and 5 bases from J, with 12 bases in between. Per germline, CDR1 SGDLS and CDR2 YYNGEE. The CDR3 runs 15 residues. The CDR3 DNA sequence: TGTGCCAGCAGCGTAGGGGTGGACCTATATCAGCCCCAGCATTTT. Translation: CASSVGVDLYQPQHF.

J is TRBJ1-4 and V is TRBV2; possibly TRBD1 for D (6 bases). Trimming cost V 4 bases and J 0 bases, with 15 bases left between them. CDR3 size: 17 residues. CDR1 and CDR2 (germline): SNHLY, FYNNEI. The CDR3 DNA sequence: TGTGCCAGCAGTGCCCTTGGGGGGGCAGCAACTAATGAAAAACTGTTTTTT. Protein product: CASSALGGAATNEKLFF.

V usage is TRBV19 and J usage is TRBJ1-1; 7 bases match TRBD1. CDR3 size: 14 residues. V lost 3 bases and J lost 5; bases outside the gene matches: 6. Germline CDR1 reads LNHDA; CDR2 reads SQIVND (reference sequence). In DNA, the CDR3 is TGTGCCAGTAGTATTAACAGGGGAGGAACTGAAGCTTTCTTT. Its translation: CASSINRGGTEAFF. The full variable domain, completed using reference TRBV19 and TRBJ1-1, is DGGITQSPKYLFRKEGQNVTLSCEQNLNHDAMYWYRQDPGQGLRLIYYSQIVNDFQKGDIAEGYSVSREKKESFPLTVTSAQKNPTAFYLCASSINRGGTEAFFGQGTRLTVV.

This clonotype was recorded only once. The V call is TRBV29-1, the J call TRBJ2-7; D might be TRBD2 (5 bases). The CDR3 runs to 12 residues. Between the trimmed V and J ends, which lost 6 bases and 6 bases, there was a span of 15 bases. Germline lookup yields CDR1 SQVTM and CDR2 ANQGSEA. The CDR3 loop is CSVEGVPPEQYF. Written as DNA, the CDR3 is TGCAGCGTCGAGGGAGTACCACCCGAGCAGTACTTC.

A few counts support this clonotype. V and J are TRBV2 and TRBJ1-6, with TRBD1 matching over 8 bases. The CDR3 sequence is 15 residues long. Germline V gene lookup returns CDR1 SNHLY and CDR2 FYNNEI. V lost 4 bases, J lost 7 bases, and 6 bases stayed unmatched. The CDR3 protein is CASSANRGSNSPLHF. Here the CDR3 DNA reads TGTGCCAGCAGTGCAAACAGGGGGTCGAATTCACCCCTCCACTTT.

This rearrangement joins TRBV19 to TRBJ2-2, with D unclear. CDR3 length: 15 residues. CDR1 is LNHDA and CDR2 is SQIVND in the germline V gene (reference sequence). V lost 0 bases to trimming and J lost 6 bases, with 11 bases between them. The CDR3 coding sequence is TGTGCCAGTAGTATAGAAAAGCCGGCTGCCGGGGAGCTGTTTTTT. Translated, it gives CASSIEKPAAGELFF. Supplemented by reference TRBV19 and TRBJ2-2, the full variable domain reads DGGITQSPKYLFRKEGQNVTLSCEQNLNHDAMYWYRQDPGQGLRLIYYSQIVNDFQKGDIAEGYSVSREKKESFPLTVTSAQKNPTAFYLCASSIEKPAAGELFFGEGSRLTVL.

V usage is TRBV7-9 and J usage is TRBJ1-4, with 10 bases lining up with TRBD1. The CDR3 consists of 17 residues. J was trimmed by 0 bases and V by 3 bases; bases with no gene match: 4. Germline V gene data show CDR1 as SEHNR and CDR2 as FQNEAQ (reference sequence). CDR3 amino acids: CASSFGQGVATNEKLFF. CDR3 DNA: TGTGCCAGCAGCTTCGGACAGGGGGTTGCAACTAATGAAAAACTGTTTTTT.

A few counts support this clonotype. The chain links TRBV6-5 to TRBJ1-4, with a tentative D call TRBD1 (6 bases). Deletions cut 6 bases from V and 6 bases from J, with 14 bases between. Germline-derived CDR1 and CDR2 are MNHEY and SVGAGI. This CDR3 is built from 14 residues. The CDR3 is CASSLDRSHEKLFF. The DNA of the CDR3 is TGTGCCAGCAGCCTAGACAGGTCCCATGAAAAACTGTTTTTT.

Ten or more counts support this clonotype. V gene TRBV19 combines with J gene TRBJ1-1, with a possible D match to TRBD1 (5 bases). Germline values: CDR1 LNHDA, CDR2 SQIVND (reference sequence). V lost 8 bases to trimming and J lost 2 bases, with 15 bases between them. The CDR3 sequence is 14 residues long. Here the CDR3 reads CASCFQGLNTEAFF. Written as DNA, the CDR3 is TGTGCCAGTTGTTTTCAGGGACTCAACACTGAAGCTTTCTTT.

About this clonotype: The junction shows a germline mismatch at one end, possibly a read error. The rearrangement links TRBV5-1 to TRBJ2-7; D not certain. Germline V gene sequence: CDR1 SGHRS, CDR2 YFSETQ. The CDR3 spans 15 residues. The CDR3 DNA follows: TGTGCCAGCAGTCCAGCCGTGAAAAAATACTACGAGCAGTACTTC. It codes for CASSPAVKKYYEQYF.

In this sample, this clonotype turned up many times. The chain joins TRBV5-1 to TRBJ2-7; TRBD1 agrees at 7 bases. The CDR3 extends over 12 amino acids. With V trimmed by 3 bases and J by 3 bases, 0 bases remained unmatched. The germline CDR1 and CDR2 sequences are SGHRS and YFSETQ. The CDR3: CASSWTGYEQYF. The DNA of the CDR3 is TGCGCCAGCAGCTGGACAGGCTACGAGCAGTACTTC. The whole variable domain, remainder taken from reference TRBV5-1 and TRBJ2-7, is KAGVTQTPRYLIKTRGQQVTLSCSPISGHRSVSWYQQTPGQGLQFLFEYFSETQRNKGNFPGRFSGRQFSNSRSEMNVSTLELGDSALYLCASSWTGYEQYFGPGTRLTVT.

Note on this clonotype: The junction differs from germline at one of its ends, possibly a read error. The chain joins TRBV4-1 to TRBJ1-4; no reliable D call. Germline CDR1 is MGHRA and CDR2 is YSYEKL. This CDR3 region has 15 residues. CDR3 in amino acids: CASSQARNINEKLFF. As DNA, the CDR3 is TGTGCCAGCAGCCAAGCACGGAACATTAATGAAAAACTGTTTTTT.

For this clonotype: This may be a read error, as it is one base from a much larger clone. The V and J genes are TRBV6-1 and TRBJ1-2, with D unresolved. Trimming stripped 5 bases from V and 3 bases from J, with 10 bases between. Germline V gives CDR1 MNHNS, CDR2 SASEGT. The length of the CDR3 is 13 residues. CDR3 DNA: TGTGCCAGCAGTCCTCGCCCGGACTATGGCTACACCTTC. Amino acids: CASSPRPDYGYTF.

Note on this clonotype: A read error may be the cause here, since a much bigger clone is one base away. The chain carries TRBV7-9 and TRBJ1-1; no definite D call. The CDR3 has 14 amino acids. Germline-derived CDR1 and CDR2 are SEHNR and FQNEAQ (reference sequence). The germline V and J ends were trimmed by 6 bases and 1 base, with 12 bases remaining between them. As DNA, the CDR3 is TGTGCCAGCAGTGCAGGACCGTCGAACACTGAAGCTTTCTTT. This encodes CASSAGPSNTEAFF.

About this clonotype itself: One end of the junction does not line up with germline, which may come from a read error. V gene TRBV9 combines with J gene TRBJ2-7; D possibly corresponds to TRBD1 (7 bases). Germline V gene sequence: CDR1 SGDLS, CDR2 YYNGEE. The CDR3 sequence is 15 residues long. The CDR3 loop reads CAGSVGVTGEDEQYF. The DNA for the CDR3 is TGTGCCGGCAGCGTAGGGGTAACAGGGGAGGACGAGCAGTACTTC.